This T cell receptor (beta chain) was found in a study of PD-L1 blockade in urothelial cancer. On the study more broadly: About 85% of the 29 patients were males with bladder-origin urothelial cancer. Across blood samples, T cells had a median count of around 150,000.

Locally advanced or metastatic urothelial carcinoma was diagnosed in the patients. The germline CDR1 and CDR2 sequences are KGHSH and LQKENI. CDR3 length equals 13 residues. V was clipped by 6 bases and J by 4 bases; unmatched bases: 3. TCR analog templates of synthetic origin were spiked into each PCR. The repertoire was sequenced with immunoSEQ multiplex PCR; TCRdb's copy has only in-frame clones and lacks some. The repertoire holds tens of thousands of clones, about 80% seen once, with around 3.4% in the top ten. The chain links TRBV18 to TRBJ2-7; 10 positions agree with TRBD1. This sequence originates from a man in his 70s with urothelial cancer. The sequences come from PBMCs, collected around atezolizumab (anti-PD-L1) treatment. CDR3 DNA sequence: TGTGCCAGCTCTTGGGACAGGGGATACGAGCAGTACTTC. The encoded protein is CASSWDRGYEQYF.